This entry lists 25 T cell receptor beta chains sequenced from one sample in a study of cytomegalovirus exposure and HLA in healthy donors. Vbeta (60) and Jbeta (13) primers were used in the PCR. The table came from immunoSEQ multiplex PCR; TCRdb's copy has only in-frame clones and leaves some out. The sample has about 140,000 clones; the top ten hold 2% to 2.5%. Sequenced sample: PBMCs. These receptors were obtained from a young woman in good health and CMV-seronegative.

The genes are TRBV30 and TRBJ1-5, with TRBD1 matching over 10 bases. CDR1 GTSNPN and CDR2 SVGIG come from the germline V gene (reference sequence). CDR3 length: 15 residues. J gave up 1 base and V 1 base, and 1 base lay outside the gene matches. DNA of the CDR3: TGTGCCTGGAGTGGGACAGGGGGAAGCAATCAGCCCCAGCATTTT. Its protein is CAWSGTGGSNQPQHF.

The genes are TRBV10-3 and TRBJ2-7; D is possibly TRBD2 (6 bases). V lost 0 bases to trimming and J lost 2 bases, with 17 bases between them. The CDR3 has 17 amino acids. Germline V lookup: CDR1 ENHRY, CDR2 SYGVKD. In nucleotides, the CDR3 is TGTGCCATCAGTGAGTCGGGGGACTCGAATCCAACCTACGAGCAGTACGTC. This codes for CAISESGDSNPTYEQYV.

The rearrangement uses TRBV12-5 and TRBJ1-6; TRBD1 aligns across 11 bases. Per germline, CDR1 LGHNT and CDR2 FRNRAP. The CDR3 extends over 19 amino acids. V lost 4 bases to trimming and J lost 7 bases; unmatched junction nucleotides: 15. The CDR3 coding sequence is TGTGCTAGTGGTTCGACCTCAATCCGGGACAGGGGGAGGAATTCACCCCTCCACTTT. This sequence encodes CASGSTSIRDRGRNSPLHF.

V gene TRBV7-8 combines with J gene TRBJ2-1; possible D gene TRBD1, 6 bases. Trimming stripped 5 bases from V and 4 bases from J, with 9 bases between. CDR1 and CDR2 from the germline V gene are SGHVS and FQNEAQ. This CDR3 is 13 amino acids long. The CDR3 here is CASSADSYNEQFF. CDR3 coding DNA: TGTGCCAGCAGCGCGGACAGTTACAATGAGCAGTTCTTC. The variable domain in full, completed from reference TRBV7-8 and TRBJ2-1, reads GAGVSQSPRYKVAKRGQDVALRCDPISGHVSLFWYQQALGQGPEFLTYFQNEAQLDKSGLPSDRFFAERPEGSVSTLKIQRTQQEDSAVYLCASSADSYNEQFFGPGTRLTVL.

The chain couples TRBV2 to TRBJ2-7, with D unclear. The V end lost 10 bases, the J end lost 0 bases, and 10 bases lay between the germline ends. The CDR3 extends over 12 amino acids. Germline values: CDR1 SNHLY, CDR2 FYNNEI. CDR3 loop: CAIGPNSYEQYF. CDR3 sequence (DNA): TGTGCCATTGGGCCGAACTCCTACGAGCAGTACTTC. Combining the CDR3 with reference TRBV2 and TRBJ2-7 gives the whole variable domain EPEVTQTPSHQVTQMGQEVILRCVPISNHLYFYWYRQILGQKVEFLVSFYNNEISEKSEIFDDQFSVERPDGSNFTLKIRSTKLEDSAMYFCAIGPNSYEQYFGPGTRLTVT.

The V call is TRBV4-2, the J call TRBJ1-4; the match to TRBD1 covers 9 bases. Germline CDR1 reads LGHNA; CDR2 reads YNFKEQ. The V segment lost 5 bases and the J segment 7 bases; nucleotides outside the gene matches: 5. The CDR3 totals 14 residues. CDR3 loop: CASSFGTGFEKLFF. As DNA, the CDR3 is TGTGCCAGCAGCTTCGGGACAGGGTTTGAAAAACTGTTTTTT.

The rearrangement uses TRBV7-2 and TRBJ1-1, with D unclear. The CDR3 loop spans 15 amino acids. Germline CDR1 and CDR2: SGHTA and FQGNSA. V was cut by 4 bases and J by 5 bases, with 17 bases left in between. The CDR3 DNA reads TGTGCCAGCAGCTCGGCGCCGGGGTTAGTGACTGAAGCTTTCTTT. Protein: CASSSAPGLVTEAFF.

Remarks on this clone: No DNA is shown, since the ends of the CDR3 on it are uncertain; the CDR3 is the one TCRdb lists. This chain joins TRBV27 and TRBJ1-1. Germline CDR1 is MNHEY and CDR2 is SMNVEV (reference sequence). The CDR3 region is 12 residues in length, termini included. This CDR3 is CASSTSGSEAFF.

The chain couples TRBV5-4 to TRBJ2-2; perhaps TRBD1 as D (6 bases). This CDR3 is built from 14 residues. The germline gives CDR1 SGHNT, CDR2 YYREEE (reference sequence). Deletions cut 4 bases from V and 4 bases from J, with 11 bases between. The CDR3 DNA follows: TGTGCCAGCAGCGGGACGACAGGCACCGGGGAGCTGTTTTTT. Its translation is CASSGTTGTGELFF. Supplemented by reference TRBV5-4 and TRBJ2-2, the full variable domain reads ETGVTQSPTHLIKTRGQQVTLRCSSQSGHNTVSWYQQALGQGPQFIFQYYREEENGRGNFPPRFSGLQFPNYSSELNVNALELDDSALYLCASSGTTGTGELFFGEGSRLTVL.

This sequence joins TRBV28 and TRBJ1-1; D is unresolved. Germline CDR1 reads MDHEN; CDR2 reads SYDVKM. The CDR3 totals 13 residues. V lost 6 bases and J 4 bases, leaving 12 bases between the germline ends. CDR3 DNA: TGTGCCAGCAGAGAGGGAAGGGTCACTGAAGCTTTCTTT. Protein: CASREGRVTEAFF.

The V call is TRBV11-3, the J call TRBJ2-3; 9 bases fit TRBD2. The CDR3 covers 17 residues. The ends lost 4 bases at V and 4 bases at J; junction bases unmatched: 12. Germline V gene data show CDR1 as SGHNT and CDR2 as YENEEA. The CDR3 loop reads CASSSAGTSFGADTQYF. The CDR3 nucleotides read TGTGCCAGCAGCTCCGCCGGGACTAGCTTTGGCGCAGATACGCAGTATTTT.

This chain links TRBV30 with TRBJ2-3, with TRBD2 identical over 7 bases. Germline CDR1 reads GTSNPN; CDR2 reads SVGIG (reference sequence). The CDR3 contains 15 residues. Germline trimming cut 1 base from V and 5 bases from J; bases unmatched to any gene: 9. Here the CDR3 reads CAWSGLAWGGDTQYF. In DNA form, the CDR3 reads TGTGCCTGGAGTGGGCTAGCGTGGGGGGGAGATACGCAGTATTTT.

The genes are TRBV7-2 and TRBJ2-5; TRBD2 agrees at 8 bases. V was pared by 2 bases and J by 5 bases, with 4 bases of the junction left unmatched. This CDR3 has 14 amino acids. Germline V CDR1 and CDR2: SGHTA, FQGNSA. CDR3 sequence: CASSLSIAGETQYF. The CDR3 bases are TGTGCCAGCAGCTTATCGATAGCGGGGGAGACCCAGTACTTC. The whole variable domain, filled in from reference TRBV7-2 and TRBJ2-5, reads GAGVSQSPSNKVTEKGKDVELRCDPISGHTALYWYRQSLGQGLEFLIYFQGNSAPDKSGLPSDRFSAERTGGSVSTLTIQRTQQEDSAVYLCASSLSIAGETQYFGPGTRLLVL.

This chain uses TRBV9 with TRBJ2-2; 9 bases match TRBD2. This CDR3 is built from 17 residues. V gave up 0 bases and J gave up 5 bases; unmatched junction bases: 8. From germline, CDR1 is SGDLS and CDR2 YYNGEE. The CDR3 DNA sequence: TGTGCCAGCAGCGTAGGTGTTAGCGGGAGATTGACCGGGGAGCTGTTTTTT. It encodes CASSVGVSGRLTGELFF.

The chain employs TRBV7-8 and TRBJ2-3; 11 bases line up with TRBD2. The V gene's germline CDR1 is SGHVS and CDR2 FQNEAQ. J lost 0 bases, V lost 1 base, and 9 bases had no gene match. CDR3 size: 19 residues. The CDR3 sequence is CASSLGLAGGITSTDTQYF. The CDR3 DNA follows: TGTGCCAGCAGCTTAGGATTAGCGGGAGGGATAACTAGCACAGATACGCAGTATTTT.

The CDR3 nucleotides are TGTGCCAGCAGCTCGCCGGCGGGAGGGAATCCCTCCTACAATGAGCAGTTCTTC. It yields the protein CASSSPAGGNPSYNEQFF. The rearrangement uses TRBV7-3 and TRBJ2-1, with 9 bases aligning to TRBD2. V was clipped by 4 bases and J by 0 bases; unmatched bases: 10. The CDR3 sequence is 18 residues long. The germline V gene encodes CDR1 SGHTA and CDR2 FQGTGA.

The rearrangement links TRBV19 to TRBJ1-3; 7 nucleotides align to TRBD1. Trimming removed 5 bases from V and 4 bases from J; junction bases left unmatched: 14. Germline-derived CDR1 and CDR2 are LNHDA and SQIVND (reference sequence). This CDR3 region has 17 residues. The CDR3 DNA reads TGTGCCAGTAGTCATAGGGACAGTCTCTTCTGGGGAAACACCATATATTTT. Translated, it gives CASSHRDSLFWGNTIYF.

The J gene is TRBJ1-6, the V gene TRBV7-2; a weak D match, TRBD1 (6 bases). V was cut by 5 bases and J by 7 bases, with 12 bases left in between. The CDR3 spans 14 residues. Looked up from germline, CDR1 is SGHTA and CDR2 is FQGNSA. CDR3 sequence (DNA): TGTGCCAGCAGCACGGGGACACTGAATTCACCCCTCCACTTT. It translates to CASSTGTLNSPLHF.

In regard to this clone: At one boundary the junction diverges from the germline segment, which might be a read error. This rearrangement joins TRBV7-7 to TRBJ2-3; 9 nucleotides align to TRBD2. Germline CDR1 and CDR2: SSHAT and FNYEAQ (reference sequence). The CDR3 spans 15 residues. CDR3 nucleotide sequence: TGTGCTAGCAGCTTGGGCGGGAGGGCCACAGATACGCAGTATTTT. Translation: CASSLGGRATDTQYF.

This sequence joins TRBV6-1 and TRBJ1-3, with D perhaps matching TRBD1 (5 bases). The CDR3 covers 13 residues. V shed 7 bases and J shed 4 bases, with 11 bases lying between them. From germline, CDR1 is MNHNS and CDR2 SASEGT. The CDR3 reads CASTLGVGNTIYF. The CDR3 DNA is TGTGCCAGCACGTTAGGGGTCGGAAACACCATATATTTT.

This sequence joins TRBV19 and TRBJ1-2; 7 nucleotides align to TRBD1. Trimming cost V 6 bases and J 13 bases; bases outside gene matches: 11. Germline lookup yields CDR1 LNHDA and CDR2 SQIVND (reference sequence). This CDR3 region has 12 residues. In DNA form, the CDR3 reads TGTGCCAGTAGCCCTAGACAGGGACGTATCACCTTC. The encoded protein is CASSPRQGRITF.

The genes are TRBV6-5 and TRBJ1-2, with a tentative D call TRBD1 (5 bases). The CDR3 has 15 residues. Germline V gene lookup returns CDR1 MNHEY and CDR2 SVGAGI. V shed 3 bases and J shed 8 bases, with 19 bases lying between them. The CDR3 DNA reads TGTGCCAGCAGTTATCGGGCAGGGTCCATTTTGGGCTACACCTTC. This encodes CASSYRAGSILGYTF.

The rearrangement joins TRBV28 to TRBJ1-2, with 7 bases identical to TRBD1. This CDR3 is built from 14 residues. Per the germline V gene, CDR1 is MDHEN and CDR2 is SYDVKM. The J segment lost 4 bases and the V segment lost 4 bases, leaving 6 bases of the junction unmatched. The CDR3 here is CASSSAGQLYGYTF. The CDR3 nucleotides read TGTGCCAGCAGTTCCGCGGGACAGCTCTATGGCTACACCTTC.

The gene calls are TRBV4-1 and TRBJ2-1, with 9 bases aligning to TRBD2. Germline values: CDR1 MGHRA, CDR2 YSYEKL. The CDR3 length is 15 residues. The J segment lost 5 bases and the V segment lost 1 base, leaving 3 bases of the junction unmatched. CDR3 in DNA: TGCGCCAGCAGCCAAGCAAGCGGGGGGAACAATGAGCAGTTCTTC. Amino acids: CASSQASGGNNEQFF.

This rearrangement joins TRBV6-1 to TRBJ2-1, with TRBD1 matching 9 bases. The CDR3 contains 15 residues. J gave up 3 bases and V 2 bases, and 2 bases lay outside the gene matches. Germline-derived CDR1 and CDR2 are MNHNS and SASEGT. The CDR3 sequence is CASSEWDRDYNEQFF. For the CDR3, the DNA is TGTGCCAGCAGTGAATGGGACAGGGACTACAATGAGCAGTTCTTC.